What follows are 11 T cell receptor beta chains derived from one specimen sequenced in a study of blood T cell repertoires in COVID-19. Here immunoSEQ multiplex PCR was the method, and the copy in TCRdb shows in-frame clones only, minus some. The sample carries over 100,000 clones, 84% recorded once. The sequenced sample was peripheral blood. The receptor source for this set is a woman aged 45-65 years with acute or convalescent COVID-19.

The chain has TRBV6-2 or TRBV6-3 and TRBJ1-2; D call uncertain. The CDR3 runs 13 residues. The V gene lost 6 bases and the J gene lost 0 bases, with 8 bases spanning the gap. CDR1 and CDR2 from the germline V gene are MNHEY and SVGEGT. The CDR3 region has the DNA TGTGCCAGCAGCTCAGTTCCTAACTATGGCTACACCTTC. This sequence encodes CASSSVPNYGYTF.

The chain is built from TRBV30 and TRBJ1-2, with TRBD1 matching 8 bases. CDR1 GTSNPN and CDR2 SVGIG come from the germline V gene (reference sequence). J lost 4 bases, V lost 5 bases, and 12 bases had no gene match. The CDR3 length is 15 residues. CDR3 region: CAWDGQGWGLYGYTF. The CDR3 DNA reads as TGTGCCTGGGATGGACAGGGTTGGGGCCTCTATGGCTACACCTTC.

The chain joins TRBV28 to TRBJ1-2; maybe TRBD1 (5 bases). V shed 1 base and J shed 10 bases, with 13 bases lying between them. The V gene's germline CDR1 is MDHEN and CDR2 SYDVKM. The CDR3 spans 13 residues. The CDR3 loop is CASSLSARAAYTF. Here the CDR3 DNA reads TGTGCCAGCAGTTTATCGGCCAGGGCGGCCTACACCTTC.

This clone was seen ten or more times. The chain joins TRBV2 to TRBJ2-7; the match to TRBD2 covers 12 bases. The V segment lost 9 bases and the J segment 5 bases; nucleotides outside the gene matches: 8. Germline loops: CDR1 SNHLY, CDR2 FYNNEI. The CDR3 loop spans 14 amino acids. DNA for the CDR3: TGTGCCAGACAAGTACTAGCGGGGGGTGACGAGCAGTACTTC. It yields the protein CARQVLAGGDEQYF. Full variable domain (rest looked up from reference TRBV2 and TRBJ2-7): EPEVTQTPSHQVTQMGQEVILRCVPISNHLYFYWYRQILGQKVEFLVSFYNNEISEKSEIFDDQFSVERPDGSNFTLKIRSTKLEDSAMYFCARQVLAGGDEQYFGPGTRLTVT.

The chain uses TRBV6-1 and TRBJ1-5; a weak D match, TRBD1 (5 bases). The ends were cut back, 3 bases at V and 5 bases at J, with 11 bases in the middle. The CDR3 loop spans 14 amino acids. Germline CDR1 and CDR2: MNHNS and SASEGT. Here the CDR3 DNA reads TGTGCCAGCAGTGACCCGGGGGGAGATCAGCCCCAGCATTTT. This sequence encodes CASSDPGGDQPQHF.

The rearrangement uses TRBV6-5 and TRBJ1-6; TRBD1 aligns across 7 bases. J lost 6 bases, V lost 4 bases, and 6 bases had no gene match. The CDR3 has 15 residues. The V gene's germline CDR1 is MNHEY and CDR2 SVGAGI. The CDR3: CASSFADRRNSPLHF. Written as DNA, the CDR3 is TGTGCCAGCAGTTTTGCGGACAGGCGTAATTCACCCCTCCACTTT.

This clone was seen more than once but under ten times. The chain links TRBV19 to TRBJ1-6; D is unclear. Deletions cut 5 bases from V and 7 bases from J, with 9 bases between. Per germline, CDR1 LNHDA and CDR2 SQIVND (reference sequence). The CDR3 has 13 amino acids. The CDR3 DNA is TGTGCCAGTAGTCGGACGGGGAATTCACCCCTCCACTTT. As protein: CASSRTGNSPLHF.

Here the CDR3 reads CASSSGQGAYEQYF. The DNA for the CDR3 is TGTGCCAGCAGTTCGGGACAGGGGGCCTACGAGCAGTACTTC. The chain couples TRBV28 to TRBJ2-7; 11 bases line up with TRBD1. This CDR3 is 14 amino acids long. V shed 4 bases and J 2 bases; nucleotides not matched to a gene: 1. Per germline, CDR1 MDHEN and CDR2 SYDVKM.

The chain has TRBV19 and TRBJ1-5; 8 bases agree with TRBD1. The V gene end was trimmed by 4 bases and the J gene end by 3 bases; junction bases not matched to a gene: 5. The germline V gene encodes CDR1 LNHDA and CDR2 SQIVND (reference sequence). The CDR3 is 15 amino acids. This CDR3 reads CASSRPTGVNQPQHF. For the CDR3, the DNA is TGTGCCAGTAGTAGGCCGACAGGGGTCAATCAGCCCCAGCATTTT.

The genes are TRBV5-1 and TRBJ2-2, with TRBD1 matching over 8 bases. Germline V lookup: CDR1 SGHRS, CDR2 YFSETQ. CDR3 length equals 15 residues. V was pared by 0 bases and J by 5 bases, with 3 bases of the junction left unmatched. CDR3 in amino acids: CASSLVTGETGELFF. DNA of the CDR3: TGCGCCAGCAGCTTGGTGACAGGGGAGACCGGGGAGCTGTTTTTT.

This CDR3 is CASSPGRNTDTQYF. CDR3 coding DNA: TGTGCCAGCAGTCCAGGGCGAAACACAGATACGCAGTATTTT. The chain is built from TRBV6-5 and TRBJ2-3; D might be TRBD1 (5 bases). The V end was cut by 5 bases, the J end by 2 bases, with 11 bases between. Germline V gene lookup returns CDR1 MNHEY and CDR2 SVGAGI. The length of the CDR3 is 14 residues.